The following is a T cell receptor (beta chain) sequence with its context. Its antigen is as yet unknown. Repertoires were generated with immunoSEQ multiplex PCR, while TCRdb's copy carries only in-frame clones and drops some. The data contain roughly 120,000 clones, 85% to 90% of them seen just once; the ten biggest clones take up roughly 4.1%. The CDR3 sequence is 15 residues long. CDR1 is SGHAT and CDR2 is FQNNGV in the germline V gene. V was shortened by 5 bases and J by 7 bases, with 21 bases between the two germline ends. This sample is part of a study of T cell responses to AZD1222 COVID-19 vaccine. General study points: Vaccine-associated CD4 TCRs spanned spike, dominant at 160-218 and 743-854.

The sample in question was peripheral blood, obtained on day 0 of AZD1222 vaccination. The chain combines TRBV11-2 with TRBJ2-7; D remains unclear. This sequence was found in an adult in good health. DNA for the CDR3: TGTGCCAGCAGCCCTCGGCAAGGTCCTTGGGGAGAGCAGTACTTC. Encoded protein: CASSPRQGPWGEQYF.